One TCR beta chain is described in this entry. Building the TCR beta libraries relied on iRepertoire HTBI primers, and CDR3 regions underwent Arm-PCR. Each CDR3 protein is one row after TCRdb ran MiXCR on the multiplex PCR reads. Of 350,000 to 450,000 distinct CDR3 sequences listed, around 11% are singletons. Time point here: newly diagnosed GD, antithyroid drugs for less than 3 months. The TCR library was made from RNA that had been extracted from PBMCs in TRIzol. This record comes from a study of regulatory T cells in long-lasting Graves disease. These data also formed part of another study, on T cells in Graves' hyperthyroidism and ophthalmopathy.

The source of this sequence is a woman younger than 35 with Graves disease. Sequenced here: peripheral blood mononuclear cells (PBMCs), sampled at new diagnosis, from a patient treated with antithyroid drugs.

The CDR3 nucleotides read TGCGCCAGCAGCCACTATACCGGGACTAGCAACAAGGGTGAGCAGTTCTTC. As protein: CASSHYTGTSNKGEQFF. The chain carries TRBV4-3 and TRBJ2-1; 9 bases map to TRBD2. Germline V gene sequence: CDR1 LGHNA, CDR2 YSLEER. This CDR3 has 17 amino acids. V trimming: 3 bases; J trimming: 9 bases; junction bases outside the gene matches: 15.